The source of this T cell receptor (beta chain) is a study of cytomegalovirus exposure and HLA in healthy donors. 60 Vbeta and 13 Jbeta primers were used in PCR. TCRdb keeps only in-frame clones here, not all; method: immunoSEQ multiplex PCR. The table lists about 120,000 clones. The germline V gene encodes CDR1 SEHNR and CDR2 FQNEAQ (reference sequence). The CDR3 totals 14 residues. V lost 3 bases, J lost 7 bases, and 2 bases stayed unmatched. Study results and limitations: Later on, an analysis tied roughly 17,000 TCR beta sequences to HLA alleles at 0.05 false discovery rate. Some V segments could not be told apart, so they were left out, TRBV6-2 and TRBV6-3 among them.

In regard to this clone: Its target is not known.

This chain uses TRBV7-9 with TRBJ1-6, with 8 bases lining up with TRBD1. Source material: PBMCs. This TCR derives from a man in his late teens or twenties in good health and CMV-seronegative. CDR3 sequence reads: CASSFGQGNSPLHF. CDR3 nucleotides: TGTGCCAGCAGCTTCGGACAGGGCAATTCACCCCTCCACTTT.